A single sample is the source of the 20 T cell receptor beta chains below, sequenced in a study of T-cell reconstitution after alpha-beta-depleted transplantation in children. Unique molecular identifiers were incorporated when the TCRbeta library was constructed. TCRdb passed the PCR reads through MiXCR, listing each CDR3 protein once. The repertoire consists of over 150,000 distinct CDR3 sequences, with approximately 7% occurring once and the leading ten covering just over 5.5%. Sequenced material: PBMCs, taken before TCRalphabeta/CD19-depleted stem cell transplant. These receptors were collected from a boy aged 2 to 9 with acute lymphoblastic leukemia, due to receive a stem cell transplant.

The sample holds many counts of this clonotype. This sequence joins TRBV5-6 and TRBJ2-2; no clear D. V gave up 1 base and J gave up 7 bases, with 2 bases separating them. The germline V gene has CDR1 SGHDT and CDR2 YYEEEE. The CDR3 is 11 residues long. The CDR3 region is CASSLNGELFF. CDR3 bases: TGTGCCAGCAGCTTGAACGGGGAGCTGTTTTTT. The full variable domain, in which reference TRBV5-6 and TRBJ2-2 provide the parts outside the CDR3, is DAGVTQSPTHLIKTRGQQVTLRCSPKSGHDTVSWYQQALGQGPQFIFQYYEEEERQRGNFPDRFSGHQFPNYSSELNVNALLLGDSALYLCASSLNGELFFGEGSRLTVL.

This clonotype was seen only a few times. V usage is TRBV24-1 and J usage is TRBJ2-7; D assignment may be TRBD1 or TRBD2 (5 bases each). V shed 10 bases and J shed 2 bases, with 14 bases lying between them. Germline V gene sequence: CDR1 KGHDR, CDR2 SFDVKD. This CDR3 is built from 13 residues. The CDR3 loop reads CATTLRGAYEQYF. The CDR3 DNA reads TGTGCCACGACCCTACGAGGGGCCTACGAGCAGTACTTC.

This clonotype came up many times. The genes are TRBV5-5 and TRBJ2-3, with D possibly TRBD2 on 6 matching bases. Germline V gene sequence: CDR1 SGHKS, CDR2 YYEKEE (reference sequence). The CDR3 is made up of 16 amino acids. Between the trimmed V and J ends, which lost 2 bases and 2 bases, there was a span of 15 bases. CDR3 region: CASSFGWDLDTDTQYF. CDR3 nucleotides: TGTGCCAGCAGCTTCGGGTGGGACTTGGACACAGATACGCAGTATTTT.

This clonotype was seen at least ten times. The chain employs TRBV6-2 or TRBV6-3 and TRBJ2-2, with TRBD2 matching 8 bases. Trimming cost V 10 bases and J 4 bases; bases outside gene matches: 14. This CDR3 region has 16 residues. Germline CDR1 and CDR2: MNHEY and SVGEGT. Written as DNA, the CDR3 is TGTGCCACCCGCCGGTTGATAGCGGGGCTCACCGGGGAGCTGTTTTTT. This translates into CATRRLIAGLTGELFF.

The chain recombines TRBV29-1 with TRBJ1-1; D is uncertain. The CDR3 runs 12 residues. From germline, CDR1 is SQVTM and CDR2 ANQGSEA. Trimming stripped 5 bases from V and 1 base from J, with 8 bases between. CDR3 coding DNA: TGCAGCGTTCCGGGAGGGAACACTGAAGCTTTCTTT. It translates to CSVPGGNTEAFF.

The chain carries TRBV7-9 and TRBJ2-7, with 9 bases lining up with TRBD2. This CDR3 is built from 16 residues. The junction had 11 bases not matched to a gene; V was cut back by 5 bases and J by 3 bases. The V gene's germline CDR1 is SEHNR and CDR2 FQNEAQ (reference sequence). Here the CDR3 reads CASSMSGRSPNYEQYF. Here the CDR3 DNA reads TGTGCCAGCAGCATGAGCGGGAGGTCCCCCAACTACGAGCAGTACTTC.

This clonotype was recorded at least ten times. This chain links TRBV10-2 with TRBJ2-1; TRBD2 agrees at 9 bases. V gave up 7 bases and J gave up 0 bases; unmatched junction bases: 4. Germline CDR1 reads WSHSY; CDR2 reads SAAADI. The CDR3 covers 15 residues. CDR3 DNA: TGCGCCAGCACGACTAGCGGAAGCTCCTACAATGAGCAGTTCTTC. Protein product: CASTTSGSSYNEQFF.

This clonotype has at least ten counts. The chain is built from TRBV12-3 or TRBV12-4 and TRBJ1-2; D is perhaps TRBD1 (6 bases). There are 14 residues in the CDR3. V lost 3 bases and J lost 8, with 16 bases in between. The CDR3 region has the DNA TGTGCCAGCAGTTTCCGAGGGGCAGGGGACGGCTACACCTTC. Translated, it gives CASSFRGAGDGYTF.

The chain joins TRBV2 to TRBJ2-5; 9 nucleotides match TRBD2. The CDR3 runs 13 residues. Unmatched junction bases numbered 9, after V lost 11 bases and J lost 5 bases. Germline V CDR1 and CDR2: SNHLY, FYNNEI. CDR3 sequence (DNA): TGTGCCTCAAGACTAGCGGAGGGGGAGACCCAGTACTTC. The encoded protein is CASRLAEGETQYF.

The chain joins TRBV19 to TRBJ2-6; D call uncertain. V was shortened by 3 bases and J by 2 bases, with 8 bases between the two germline ends. Germline CDR1 reads LNHDA; CDR2 reads SQIVND (reference sequence). The CDR3 has 15 amino acids. CDR3 region: CASSIAGTGANVLTF. In DNA form, the CDR3 reads TGTGCCAGTAGTATCGCAGGAACTGGGGCCAACGTCCTGACTTTC.

J is TRBJ2-4 and V is TRBV20-1; D may match TRBD1 or TRBD2 (5 bases each). This CDR3 has 14 amino acids. The ends were cut back, 0 bases at V and 0 bases at J, with 6 bases in the middle. Germline V gene sequence: CDR1 DFQATT, CDR2 SNEGSKA (reference sequence). The chain's CDR3 is CSARDGTAKNIQYF. DNA of the CDR3: TGCAGTGCTAGAGATGGGACAGCCAAAAACATTCAGTACTTC.

This clonotype was counted only a few times. J is TRBJ1-5 and V is TRBV11-2; the match to TRBD1 covers 9 bases. This CDR3 spans 18 amino acids. With 2 bases clipped from V and 2 bases from J, the junction kept 10 bases outside the gene matches. Germline values: CDR1 SGHAT, CDR2 FQNNGV. The DNA for the CDR3 is TGTGCCAGCAGCTTACACAGGGGGCGTGGGACGGGCAATCAGCCCCAGCATTTT. As protein: CASSLHRGRGTGNQPQHF.

This clonotype has a handful of counts. This chain connects TRBV7-8 to TRBJ2-3, with 12 nucleotides matching TRBD2. Germline-derived CDR1 and CDR2 are SGHVS and FQNEAQ. The CDR3 sequence is 18 residues long. V shed 1 base and J 4 bases; nucleotides not matched to a gene: 9. Here the CDR3 reads CASSLVLAGGQSADTQYF. Written as DNA, the CDR3 is TGTGCCAGCAGCTTAGTTCTAGCGGGGGGGCAATCTGCAGATACGCAGTATTTT.

V is TRBV28 and J is TRBJ1-1; D call uncertain. Germline V gives CDR1 MDHEN, CDR2 SYDVKM. This CDR3 is built from 15 residues. Trimming took off 4 bases at V and 5 bases at J, with 17 bases between the two ends. The CDR3 region has the DNA TGTGCCAGCAGTTCCATCGCCCGGGGTTTGACTGAAGCTTTCTTT. This sequence encodes CASSSIARGLTEAFF.

Regarding this clonotype: One end of the junction fails to match germline, which may point to a read error. The rearrangement joins TRBV4-3 to TRBJ2-7; no reliable D call. The germline V gene has CDR1 LGHNA and CDR2 YSLEER. This CDR3 has 12 amino acids. The CDR3 protein is CASSQDLGSPNF. The CDR3 DNA follows: TGCGCCAGCAGCCAAGATCTGGGATCCCCCAACTTC.

The chain links TRBV27 to TRBJ1-1; D is unresolved. V was cut by 3 bases and J by 0 bases, with 5 bases left in between. Germline CDR1 and CDR2: MNHEY and SMNVEV (reference sequence). This CDR3 has 13 amino acids. The CDR3 loop is CASSFTMNTEAFF. The CDR3 DNA is TGTGCCAGCAGTTTCACCATGAACACTGAAGCTTTCTTT.

At least ten counts were recorded for this clonotype. The chain combines TRBV7-9 with TRBJ2-1; TRBD2 might be the D (6 bases). The CDR3 covers 15 residues. Germline loops: CDR1 SEHNR, CDR2 FQNEAQ (reference sequence). Trimming pared 1 base from V and 4 bases from J, leaving 11 bases between. CDR3 sequence reads: CASSLDGRSYNEQFF. The CDR3 coding sequence is TGTGCCAGCAGCTTAGACGGGAGATCTTACAATGAGCAGTTCTTC.

This clonotype was counted a few times. The rearrangement joins TRBV19 to TRBJ2-5; 8 positions match TRBD1. J gave up 2 bases and V 4 bases, and 3 bases lay outside the gene matches. Germline CDR1 is LNHDA and CDR2 is SQIVND (reference sequence). This CDR3 region has 14 residues. In DNA form, the CDR3 reads TGTGCCAGTAGTACAACAGGGGGACAAGAGACCCAGTACTTC. Protein: CASSTTGGQETQYF.

This clonotype occurred a few times. This chain links TRBV3-1 with TRBJ2-5; D remains ambiguous. CDR3 size: 16 residues. The V and J ends lost 0 bases and 0 bases respectively, with 11 bases between them. Germline V gene sequence: CDR1 LGHDT, CDR2 YNNKEL (reference sequence). The CDR3, as DNA: TGTGCCAGCAGCCAAGAGCGTAGACCGTACCAAGAGACCCAGTACTTC. Translated, it gives CASSQERRPYQETQYF.

The gene calls are TRBV5-5 and TRBJ2-5, with 9 bases that match TRBD2. The CDR3 runs 18 residues. V lost 6 bases to trimming and J lost 2 bases; unmatched junction nucleotides: 17. Germline CDR1 and CDR2: SGHKS and YYEKEE (reference sequence). The DNA of the CDR3 is TGTGCCAGCAACCTGGAAGAAGCGCGGGGGGGCCAGCAAGAGACCCAGTACTTC. It codes for CASNLEEARGGQQETQYF.